This T cell receptor beta chain was captured in a study of regulatory T cells in long-lasting Graves disease. Study-wide results and caveats: Having few samples may have compromised the accuracy. Newly diagnosed disease favored TRBV20-1 and TRBJ2-1 over persistent disease.

Regarding this clonotype: Antigen specificity is unknown.

This sample's time point: newly diagnosed GD, antithyroid drugs for less than 3 months. PBMC RNA was the source of the TCR library. Construction of TCR beta libraries relied on iRepertoire HTBI primers and on Arm-PCR targeting CDR3 regions. Via MiXCR, TCRdb re-called the multiplex PCR reads, giving one row per CDR3 protein. Here the sample spans 400,000 to 450,000 distinct CDR3 sequences, 15% being singletons. In germline, CDR1 is MGHRA, CDR2 YSYEKL. The CDR3 is 15 residues long. The ends were cut back, 0 bases at V and 3 bases at J, with 9 bases in the middle. These same data were also listed under a study on T cells in Graves' hyperthyroidism and ophthalmopathy.

The chain links TRBV4-1 to TRBJ1-3; D ambiguous. The sample in question was peripheral blood mononuclear cells (PBMCs), obtained at new diagnosis, from a patient treated with antithyroid drugs. The source of this sequence is a woman under 40 with Graves disease. Here the CDR3 reads CASSQDGGNGNTIYF. As DNA, the CDR3 is TGCGCCAGCAGCCAAGACGGAGGGAATGGAAACACCATATATTTT.